This entry lists 10 T cell receptor beta chains sequenced from one sample in a study of CXCR3-negative and CXCR3-positive naive CD8 T cells. The method, 5' RACE with UMI labels, was used to prepare the TRB cDNA libraries. TCRdb processed the 5' RACE reads again and assigns one entry to each CDR3 protein, with no DNA. The repertoire shows about 41,000 distinct CDR3 sequences; the top ten hold around 1.9%. Sequences were obtained from naive CXCR3- CD8+ T cells from blood. Subset described: CD45RO-CCR7+CD27+CD95- naive CD8+ T cells lacking CXCR3 (TNR3-). The receptors derive from a human donor in good health. Some clones in this sample may be carry-over from other donors' samples.

The chain carries TRBV11-3 and TRBJ2-3; TCRdb's assignment of TRBD1 cannot be checked, as there is no DNA. Per the germline V gene, CDR1 is SGHNT and CDR2 is YENEEA. This CDR3 spans 17 amino acids. This CDR3 reads CASSLATYGGGTDTQYF.

V gene TRBV28 combines with J gene TRBJ1-1; absent DNA, TCRdb's TRBD1 call cannot be checked. The CDR3 is 16 amino acids. Germline CDR1 MDHEN, CDR2 SYDVKM. Here the CDR3 reads CASSSPLQTANTEAFF.

The genes are TRBV7-9 and TRBJ2-2. The CDR3 is 11 residues long. CDR1 is SEHNR, CDR2 FQNEAQ, per germline (reference sequence). The CDR3 reads CASSPNPELFF.

V and J are TRBV7-9 and TRBJ1-6; there is no DNA to check the TCRdb D call of TRBD1. The germline V gene encodes CDR1 SEHNR and CDR2 FQNEAQ (reference sequence). CDR3 length equals 16 residues. CDR3 sequence reads: CASSPGLDWGNSPLHF.

The V gene is TRBV12-3 or TRBV12-4, the J gene TRBJ2-4; the D gene TCRdb calls, TRBD1, cannot be checked with no DNA. The CDR3 consists of 17 residues. This chain's CDR3 is CASSLVPGQGSKNIQYF.

V gene TRBV7-9 combines with J gene TRBJ1-1. Looked up from germline, CDR1 is SEHNR and CDR2 is FQNEAQ (reference sequence). This CDR3 has 14 residues. The CDR3 sequence is CASSLESLATEAFF.

The chain couples TRBV3-1 to TRBJ2-3; TCRdb reports TRBD2, a call that lacks DNA to check it against. CDR1 is LGHDT and CDR2 is YNNKEL in the germline V gene (reference sequence). The CDR3 covers 15 residues. The CDR3 here is CASSQEQGGADTQYF.

V and J are TRBV25-1 and TRBJ2-7; TCRdb indicates TRBD1, and absent DNA this call remains unverified. Germline CDR1 reads MGHDK; CDR2 reads SYGVNS. CDR3 length: 13 residues. The CDR3: CASSARGTDEQYF.

The chain recombines TRBV7-9 with TRBJ2-7; the TCRdb D gene call, TRBD1, has no DNA to confirm it. The CDR3 is 15 amino acids. Per germline, CDR1 SEHNR and CDR2 FQNEAQ (reference sequence). The CDR3 here is CASRSGTGDSYEQYF.

This sequence joins TRBV15 and TRBJ2-2. The CDR3 covers 15 residues. Germline V gene lookup returns CDR1 LNHNV and CDR2 YYDKDF (reference sequence). CDR3 amino acids: CATSRDMENTGELFF. The full variable domain, in which reference TRBV15 and TRBJ2-2 provide the parts outside the CDR3, is DAMVIQNPRYQVTQFGKPVTLSCSQTLNHNVMYWYQQKSSQAPKLLFHYYDKDFNNEADTPDNFQSRRPNTSFCFLDIRSPGLGDTAMYLCATSRDMENTGELFFGEGSRLTVL.